These T cell receptor beta chains were read from a single sample in a study of post-analysis software for immune sequencing data. TCRdb recomputed calls from the PCR reads with MiXCR, one row per CDR3 protein. Of roughly 730,000 distinct CDR3 sequences listed, 25% to 30% are singletons. Sequencing was done on a sample of blood. The receptor set was obtained from a girl aged 5-17 years with multiple sclerosis. Both conserved end residues are part of each CDR3. The D gene is left open where the match is weak. Size is omitted from some rows. Given values are once, few, many or a class for expanded clones.

clone_size,d_call,v_call,j_call,cdr3_aa,cdr3_nt
-,-,TRBV6-4,TRBJ2-2,CASSDGPLNTGELFF,TGTGCCAGCAGTGACGGGCCTCTTAACACCGGGGAGCTGTTTTTT
-,-,TRBV29-1,TRBJ2-3,CSVEGSRSTDTQYF,TGCAGCGTTGAAGGCAGCCGCTCCACAGATACGCAGTATTTT
few,TRBD2,TRBV7-2,TRBJ2-5,CASSSLAGIQETQYF,TGTGCCAGCAGCTCCCTAGCGGGGATACAAGAGACCCAGTACTTC
-,-,TRBV15,TRBJ2-7,CAASRARTYEQYF,TGTGCCGCCAGCAGAGCTAGAACGTACGAGCAGTACTTC
few,-,TRBV20-1,TRBJ2-7,CSAREDYEQYF,TGCAGTGCTAGAGAGGACTACGAGCAGTACTTC
many,TRBD2,TRBV7-2,TRBJ2-3,CASSLGVAGTPHTQYF,TGTGCCAGCAGCTTAGGGGTAGCGGGGACCCCCCATACGCAGTATTTT
few,TRBD1,TRBV29-1,TRBJ2-7,CSVKSTGGGYEQYF,TGCAGCGTTAAATCGACAGGGGGAGGCTACGAGCAGTACTTC
few,TRBD1,TRBV20-1,TRBJ2-7,CSAREPEWRYRGHSYEQYF,TGCAGTGCTAGAGAGCCCGAATGGCGGTACAGGGGGCACTCCTACGAGCAGTACTTC
-,-,TRBV7-9,TRBJ2-7,CASSSEGASYEQYF,TGTGCCAGCAGCTCCGAGGGTGCCTCCTACGAGCAGTACTTC
-,-,TRBV14,TRBJ1-1,CASSLFRDFPGMNTEAFF,TGTGCCAGCAGCTTGTTCCGGGACTTCCCCGGCATGAACACTGAAGCTTTCTTT
-,-,TRBV7-9,TRBJ2-5,CASSLLGPTQETQYF,TGTGCCAGCAGCCTCCTGGGGCCGACACAAGAGACCCAGTACTTC
-,-,TRBV6-6,TRBJ2-7,CASSYQREGVHEQYF,TGTGCCAGCAGTTACCAGAGGGAAGGTGTCCACGAGCAGTACTTC
-,-,TRBV4-1,TRBJ1-6,CASSLYDRATTYSPLHF,TGCGCCAGCAGCCTTTACGACAGAGCTACGACATATTCACCCCTCCACTTT
many,-,TRBV3-1,TRBJ2-1,CASSQDRGSYEQFF,TGTGCCAGCAGCCAAGATCGGGGGAGCTATGAGCAGTTCTTC
few,-,TRBV9,TRBJ2-1,CASSGLLATPYNEQFF,TGTGCCAGCAGCGGACTTCTAGCGACCCCCTACAATGAGCAGTTCTTC
-,TRBD1,TRBV6-5,TRBJ1-4,CASRTTGERREKLFF,TGTGCCAGCAGAACCACAGGGGAACGGAGGGAAAAACTGTTTTTT
few,TRBD1,TRBV20-1,TRBJ1-6,CSARGLGQGWSPLHF,TGCAGTGCTAGGGGACTGGGACAGGGGTGGTCACCCCTCCACTTT
few,TRBD2,TRBV18,TRBJ2-7,CASSPDPGTRGLAGMAYEQYF,TGTGCCAGCTCACCAGACCCCGGGACACGGGGACTAGCGGGGATGGCCTATGAGCAGTACTTC
-,TRBD1,TRBV12-3/TRBV12-4,TRBJ1-5,CASSRQTGSNQPQHF,TGTGCCAGCAGTAGACAGACAGGGTCCAATCAGCCCCAGCATTTT
-,-,TRBV28,TRBJ2-5,CASSPEQVTETQYF,TGTGCCAGCAGTCCAGAACAGGTCACAGAGACCCAGTACTTC
-,TRBD1,TRBV29-1,TRBJ1-4,CSGRDRENEKLFF,TGCAGCGGACGGGACAGGGAAAATGAAAAACTGTTTTTT
-,TRBD2,TRBV20-1,TRBJ2-7,CSARPIGTSAYEQYF,TGCAGTGCTCGCCCGATCGGGACTAGCGCCTACGAGCAGTACTTC
few,TRBD2,TRBV9,TRBJ2-7,CASSGPGLAAEQYF,TGTGCCAGCAGCGGACCGGGACTAGCGGCCGAGCAGTACTTC
-,TRBD2,TRBV4-3,TRBJ2-3,CASSQETSREGYTDTQYF,TGCGCCAGCAGCCAAGAGACCTCACGGGAGGGCTACACAGATACGCAGTATTTT
-,TRBD2,TRBV3-1,TRBJ2-5,CASEAGEGETQYF,TGTGCCAGCGAGGCGGGAGAAGGGGAGACCCAGTACTTC